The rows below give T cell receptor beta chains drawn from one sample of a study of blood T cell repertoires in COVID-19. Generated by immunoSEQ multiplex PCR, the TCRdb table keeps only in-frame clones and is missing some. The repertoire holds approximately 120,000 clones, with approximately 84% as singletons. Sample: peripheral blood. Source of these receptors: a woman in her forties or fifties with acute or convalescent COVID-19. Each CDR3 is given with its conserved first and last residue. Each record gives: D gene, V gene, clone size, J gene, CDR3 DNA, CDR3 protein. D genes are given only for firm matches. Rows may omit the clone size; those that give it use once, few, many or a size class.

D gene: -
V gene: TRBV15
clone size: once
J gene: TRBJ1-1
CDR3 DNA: TGTGCCACCAGCAGAGGTTGGGGGGGCCCGAACACTGAAGCTTTCTTT
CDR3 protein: CATSRGWGGPNTEAFF

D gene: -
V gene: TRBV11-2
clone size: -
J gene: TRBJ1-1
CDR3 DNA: TGTGCCAGCAGCTTTGGGCGGGGGAACACTGAAGCTTTCTTT
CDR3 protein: CASSFGRGNTEAFF

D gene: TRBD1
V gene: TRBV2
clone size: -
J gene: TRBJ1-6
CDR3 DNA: TGTGCCAGCTCCGGGACAGGGGATTCACCCCTCCACTTT
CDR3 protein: CASSGTGDSPLHF

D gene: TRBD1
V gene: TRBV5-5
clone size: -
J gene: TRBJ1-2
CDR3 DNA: TGTGCCAGCACCAACGACAGGGGTCACTATGGCTACACCTTC
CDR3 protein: CASTNDRGHYGYTF

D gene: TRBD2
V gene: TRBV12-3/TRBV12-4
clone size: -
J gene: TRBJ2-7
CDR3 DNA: TGTGCCAGCAGTTTCGGGGGGTATTACGAGCAGTACTTC
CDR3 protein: CASSFGGYYEQYF

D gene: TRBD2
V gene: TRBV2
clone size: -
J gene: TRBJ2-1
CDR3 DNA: TGTGCCAGCAGCTCGAGTGGACTAGCGGGGTCCAATGAGCAGTTCTTC
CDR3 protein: CASSSSGLAGSNEQFF

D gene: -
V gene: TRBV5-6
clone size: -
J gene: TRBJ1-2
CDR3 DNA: TGTGCCAGCAGCCTGGGGGCTAACTCTGGCTACACCTTC
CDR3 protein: CASSLGANSGYTF

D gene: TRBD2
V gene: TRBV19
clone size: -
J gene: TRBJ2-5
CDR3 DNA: TGTGCCAGTAGCGACGGGGGGGCCGGCCAAGAGACCCAGTACTTC
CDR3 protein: CASSDGGAGQETQYF

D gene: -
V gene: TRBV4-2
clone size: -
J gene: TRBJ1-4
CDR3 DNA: TGTGCCAGCAGCCAAGTTGGGGGGAGGCGTGAAAAACTGTTTTTT
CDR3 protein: CASSQVGGRREKLFF

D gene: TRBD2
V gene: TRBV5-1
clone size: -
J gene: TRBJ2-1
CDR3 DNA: TGCGCCAGCAGCAGAGTCTCTAGCGGGGGGGCCGAAAATGAGCAGTTCTTC
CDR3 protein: CASSRVSSGGAENEQFF

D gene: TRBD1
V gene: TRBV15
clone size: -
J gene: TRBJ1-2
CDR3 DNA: TGTGCCACCAGCAGAGATTTACAGGGGGTCGGAAACTATGGCTACACCTTC
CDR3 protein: CATSRDLQGVGNYGYTF